This T cell receptor beta chain was obtained from a study of T-cell reconstitution after alpha-beta-depleted transplantation in children. Unique molecular identifiers were used to barcode this TCRbeta library. TCRdb passed the PCR reads through MiXCR, listing each CDR3 protein once. Seen here are some 200,000 distinct CDR3 sequences, roughly a tenth observed once, and the top ten hold roughly 27%. Notes on the study in general: T-cell counts and diversity at one year post-transplant came mainly from newly produced T cells.

CDR3 size: 12 residues. Germline V gives CDR1 SEHNR, CDR2 FQNEAQ (reference sequence). Trimming left V 5 bases short and J 4 bases short, with 8 bases between. This clonotype was recorded a few times. Its antigen is not known. This specimen was PBMCs, taken before TCRalphabeta/CD19-depleted stem cell transplant. The clonotype comes from a child in the first two years of life with acute myeloid leukemia, due to receive a stem cell transplant. The rearrangement uses TRBV7-9 and TRBJ1-1; unclear D gene. The CDR3 DNA follows: TGTGCCAGCAGCCCCCTGGTCACTGAAGCTTTCTTT. Its protein product is CASSPLVTEAFF.